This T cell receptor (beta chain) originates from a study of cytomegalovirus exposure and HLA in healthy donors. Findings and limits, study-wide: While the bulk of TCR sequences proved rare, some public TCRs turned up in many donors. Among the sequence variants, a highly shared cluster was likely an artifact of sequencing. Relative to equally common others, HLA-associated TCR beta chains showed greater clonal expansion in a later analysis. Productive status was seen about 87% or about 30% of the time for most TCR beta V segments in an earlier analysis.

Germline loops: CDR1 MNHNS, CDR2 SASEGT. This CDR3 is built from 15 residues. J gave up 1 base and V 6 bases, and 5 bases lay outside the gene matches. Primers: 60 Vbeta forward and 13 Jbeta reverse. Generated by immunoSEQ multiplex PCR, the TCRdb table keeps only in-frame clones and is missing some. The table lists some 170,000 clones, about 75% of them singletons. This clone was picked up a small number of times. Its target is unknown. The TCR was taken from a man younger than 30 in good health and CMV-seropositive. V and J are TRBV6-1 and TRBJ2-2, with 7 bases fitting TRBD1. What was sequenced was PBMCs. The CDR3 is CASSEGARNTGELFF. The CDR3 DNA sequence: TGTGCCAGCAGCGAGGGGGCGCGGAACACCGGGGAGCTGTTTTTT.